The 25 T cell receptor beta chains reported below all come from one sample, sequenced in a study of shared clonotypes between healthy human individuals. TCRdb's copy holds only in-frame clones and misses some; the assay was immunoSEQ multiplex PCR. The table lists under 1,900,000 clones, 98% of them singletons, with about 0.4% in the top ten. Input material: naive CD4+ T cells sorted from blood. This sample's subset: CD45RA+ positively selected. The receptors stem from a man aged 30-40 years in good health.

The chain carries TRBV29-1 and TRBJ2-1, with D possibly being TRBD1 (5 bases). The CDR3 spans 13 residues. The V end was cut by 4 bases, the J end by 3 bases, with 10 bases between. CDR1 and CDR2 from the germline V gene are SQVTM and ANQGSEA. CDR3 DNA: TGCAGCGTTGTGACAGCTATCTACAATGAGCAGTTCTTC. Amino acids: CSVVTAIYNEQFF.

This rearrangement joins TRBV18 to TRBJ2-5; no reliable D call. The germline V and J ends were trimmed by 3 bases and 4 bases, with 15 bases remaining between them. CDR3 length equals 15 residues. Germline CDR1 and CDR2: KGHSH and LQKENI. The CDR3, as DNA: TGTGCCAGCTCACCCCCGGGTAGGGCGCGAGAGACCCAGTACTTC. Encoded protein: CASSPPGRARETQYF. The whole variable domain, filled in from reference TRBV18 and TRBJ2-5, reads NAGVMQNPRHLVRRRGQEARLRCSPMKGHSHVYWYRQLPEEGLKFMVYLQKENIIDESGMPKERFSAEFPKEGPSILRIQQVVRGDSAAYFCASSPPGRARETQYFGPGTRLLVL.

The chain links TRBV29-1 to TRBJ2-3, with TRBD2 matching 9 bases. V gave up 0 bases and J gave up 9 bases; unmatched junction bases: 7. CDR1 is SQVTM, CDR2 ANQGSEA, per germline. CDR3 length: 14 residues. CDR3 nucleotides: TGCAGCGTTGAAGATCGGCTAGCGGGAAGCACGCAGTATTTT. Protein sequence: CSVEDRLAGSTQYF.

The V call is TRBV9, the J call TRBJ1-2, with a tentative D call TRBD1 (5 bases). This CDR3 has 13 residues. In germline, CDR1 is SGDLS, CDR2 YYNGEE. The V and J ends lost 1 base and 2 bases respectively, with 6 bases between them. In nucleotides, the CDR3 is TGTGCCAGCAGCGTAAAGGGGAACTATGGCTACACCTTC. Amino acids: CASSVKGNYGYTF. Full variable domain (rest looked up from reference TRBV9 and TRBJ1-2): DSGVTQTPKHLITATGQRVTLRCSPRSGDLSVYWYQQSLDQGLQFLIQYYNGEERAKGNILERFSAQQFPDLHSELNLSSLELGDSALYFCASSVKGNYGYTFGSGTRLTVV.

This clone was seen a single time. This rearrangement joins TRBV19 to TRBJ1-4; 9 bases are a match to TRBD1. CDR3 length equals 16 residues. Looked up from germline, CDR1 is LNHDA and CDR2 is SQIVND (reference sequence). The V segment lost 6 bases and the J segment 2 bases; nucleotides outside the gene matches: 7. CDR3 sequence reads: CASSKLQGATNEKLFF. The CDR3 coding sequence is TGTGCCAGTAGCAAGTTACAGGGGGCCACTAATGAAAAACTGTTTTTT. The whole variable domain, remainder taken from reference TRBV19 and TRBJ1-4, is DGGITQSPKYLFRKEGQNVTLSCEQNLNHDAMYWYRQDPGQGLRLIYYSQIVNDFQKGDIAEGYSVSREKKESFPLTVTSAQKNPTAFYLCASSKLQGATNEKLFFGSGTQLSVL.

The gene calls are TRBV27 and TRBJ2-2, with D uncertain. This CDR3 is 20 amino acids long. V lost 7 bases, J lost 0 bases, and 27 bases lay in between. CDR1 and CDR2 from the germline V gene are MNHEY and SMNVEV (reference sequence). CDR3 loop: CASTTFLRASTISNTGELFF. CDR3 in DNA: TGTGCCAGCACTACATTCTTGCGCGCCTCCACCATTTCGAACACCGGGGAGCTGTTTTTT.

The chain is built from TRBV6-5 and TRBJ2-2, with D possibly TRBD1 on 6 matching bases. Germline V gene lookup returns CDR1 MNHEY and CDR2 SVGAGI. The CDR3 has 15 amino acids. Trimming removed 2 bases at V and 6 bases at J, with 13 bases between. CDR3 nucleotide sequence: TGTGCCAGCAGTTACGGGACAAGTGGGGCCGGGGAGCTGTTTTTT. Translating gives CASSYGTSGAGELFF.

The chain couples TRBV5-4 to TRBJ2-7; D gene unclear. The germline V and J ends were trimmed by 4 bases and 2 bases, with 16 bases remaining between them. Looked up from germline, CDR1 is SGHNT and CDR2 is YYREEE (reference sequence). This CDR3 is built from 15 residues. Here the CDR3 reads CASSQSSSTPYEQYF. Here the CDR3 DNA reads TGTGCCAGCAGCCAGAGCTCCAGCACCCCCTACGAGCAGTACTTC. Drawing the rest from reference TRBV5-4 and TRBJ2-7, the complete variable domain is ETGVTQSPTHLIKTRGQQVTLRCSSQSGHNTVSWYQQALGQGPQFIFQYYREEENGRGNFPPRFSGLQFPNYSSELNVNALELDDSALYLCASSQSSSTPYEQYFGPGTRLTVT.

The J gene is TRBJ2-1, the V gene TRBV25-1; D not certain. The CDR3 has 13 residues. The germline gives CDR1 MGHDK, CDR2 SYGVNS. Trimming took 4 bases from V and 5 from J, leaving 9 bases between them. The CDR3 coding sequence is TGTGCCAGCAGTGGTGGGATCCACAATGAGCAGTTCTTC. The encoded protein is CASSGGIHNEQFF.

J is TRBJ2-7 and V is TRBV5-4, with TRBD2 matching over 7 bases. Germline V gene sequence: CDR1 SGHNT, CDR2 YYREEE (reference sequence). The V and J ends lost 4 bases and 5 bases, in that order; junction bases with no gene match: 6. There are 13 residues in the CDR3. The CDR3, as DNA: TGTGCCAGCAGCCCCCGGGGAGGGCACGAGCAGTACTTC. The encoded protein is CASSPRGGHEQYF.

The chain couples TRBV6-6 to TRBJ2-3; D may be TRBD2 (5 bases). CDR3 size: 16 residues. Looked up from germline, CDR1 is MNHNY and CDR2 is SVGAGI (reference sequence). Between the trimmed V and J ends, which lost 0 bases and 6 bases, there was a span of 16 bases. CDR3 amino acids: CASSYSGNQWFDTQYF. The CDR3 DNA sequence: TGTGCCAGCAGTTACTCCGGGAACCAGTGGTTTGATACGCAGTATTTT.

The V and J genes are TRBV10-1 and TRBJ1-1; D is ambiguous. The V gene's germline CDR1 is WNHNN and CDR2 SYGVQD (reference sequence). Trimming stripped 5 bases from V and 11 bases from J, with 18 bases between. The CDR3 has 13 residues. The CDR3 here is CASSRGEQTGAFF. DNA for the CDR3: TGCGCCAGCAGTCGCGGGGAACAAACCGGGGCTTTCTTT.

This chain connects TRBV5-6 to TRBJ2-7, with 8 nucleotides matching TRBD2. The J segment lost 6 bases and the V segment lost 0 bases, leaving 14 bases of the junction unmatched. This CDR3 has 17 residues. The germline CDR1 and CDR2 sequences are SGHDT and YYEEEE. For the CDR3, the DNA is TGTGCCAGCAGCTTGGATCGCGGGAGGATGATCTCCATCGAGCAGTACTTC. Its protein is CASSLDRGRMISIEQYF.

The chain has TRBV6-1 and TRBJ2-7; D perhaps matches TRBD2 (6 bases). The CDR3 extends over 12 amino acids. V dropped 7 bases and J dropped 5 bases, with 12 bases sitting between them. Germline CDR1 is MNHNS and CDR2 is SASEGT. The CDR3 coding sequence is TGTGCCAGCAACCCGAAGCGGGACGAGCAGTACTTC. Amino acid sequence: CASNPKRDEQYF.

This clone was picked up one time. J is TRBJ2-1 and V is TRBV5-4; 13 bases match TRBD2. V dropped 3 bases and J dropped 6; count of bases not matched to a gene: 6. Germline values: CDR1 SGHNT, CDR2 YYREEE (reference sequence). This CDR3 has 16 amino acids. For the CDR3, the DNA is TGTGCCAGCAGCTCCGGGACTAGCGGGAAAAGCAATGAGCAGTTCTTC. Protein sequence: CASSSGTSGKSNEQFF.

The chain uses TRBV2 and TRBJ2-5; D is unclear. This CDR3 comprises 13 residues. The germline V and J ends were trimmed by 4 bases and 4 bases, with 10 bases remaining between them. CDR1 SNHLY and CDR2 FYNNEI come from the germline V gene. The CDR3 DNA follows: TGTGCCAGCAGTGTTCTTAGGATAGAGACCCAGTACTTC. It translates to CASSVLRIETQYF.

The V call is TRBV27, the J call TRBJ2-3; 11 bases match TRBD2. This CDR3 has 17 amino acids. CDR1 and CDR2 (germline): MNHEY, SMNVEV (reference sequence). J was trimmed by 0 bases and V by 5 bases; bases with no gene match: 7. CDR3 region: CASSARLAGYSTDTQYF. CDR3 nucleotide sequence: TGTGCCAGCAGTGCCCGACTAGCGGGGTATAGCACAGATACGCAGTATTTT.

This CDR3 reads CSVASYRTGNGYTF. The CDR3 DNA follows: TGCAGCGTTGCTTCTTACAGGACAGGAAATGGCTACACCTTC. The chain uses TRBV29-1 and TRBJ1-2, with 7 bases identical to TRBD1. The CDR3 contains 14 residues. After removal of 4 bases from V and 6 bases from J, the junction contained 11 bases not matched to a gene. Germline CDR1 is SQVTM and CDR2 is ANQGSEA.

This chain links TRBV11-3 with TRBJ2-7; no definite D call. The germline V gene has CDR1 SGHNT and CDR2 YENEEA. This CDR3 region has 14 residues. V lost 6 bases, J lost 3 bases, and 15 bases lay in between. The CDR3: CASRRTEVLYEQYF. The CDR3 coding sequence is TGTGCCAGCAGGCGGACGGAAGTCCTCTACGAGCAGTACTTC. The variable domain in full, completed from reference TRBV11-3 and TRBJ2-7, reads EAGVVQSPRYKIIEKKQPVAFWCNPISGHNTLYWYLQNLGQGPELLIRYENEEAVDDSQLPKDRFSAERLKGVDSTLKIQPAELGDSAVYLCASRRTEVLYEQYFGPGTRLTVT.

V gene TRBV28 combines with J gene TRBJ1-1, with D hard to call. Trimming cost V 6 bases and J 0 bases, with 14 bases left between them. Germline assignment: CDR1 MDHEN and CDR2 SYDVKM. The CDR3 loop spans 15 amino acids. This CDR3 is CASSSGRRVNTEAFF. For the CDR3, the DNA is TGTGCCAGCAGCAGTGGACGGAGGGTGAACACTGAAGCTTTCTTT.

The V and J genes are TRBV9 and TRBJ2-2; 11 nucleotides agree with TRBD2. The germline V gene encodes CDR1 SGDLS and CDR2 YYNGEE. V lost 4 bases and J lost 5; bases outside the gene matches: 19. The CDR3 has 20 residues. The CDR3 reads CASSPSSRLAGGRGTGELFF. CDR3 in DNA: TGTGCCAGCAGCCCCTCTTCAAGGCTAGCGGGAGGACGAGGTACCGGGGAGCTGTTTTTT.

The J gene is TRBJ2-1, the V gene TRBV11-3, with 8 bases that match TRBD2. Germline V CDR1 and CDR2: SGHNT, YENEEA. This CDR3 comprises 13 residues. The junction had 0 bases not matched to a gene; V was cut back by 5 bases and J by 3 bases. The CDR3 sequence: CASSTSGYNEQFF. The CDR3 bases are TGTGCCAGCAGCACTAGCGGCTACAATGAGCAGTTCTTC.

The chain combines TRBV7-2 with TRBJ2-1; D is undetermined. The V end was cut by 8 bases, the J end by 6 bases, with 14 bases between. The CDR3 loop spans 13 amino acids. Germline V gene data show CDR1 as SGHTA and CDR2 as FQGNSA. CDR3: CASERLDRNEQFF. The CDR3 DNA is TGTGCCAGCGAAAGGTTGGACCGCAATGAGCAGTTCTTC.

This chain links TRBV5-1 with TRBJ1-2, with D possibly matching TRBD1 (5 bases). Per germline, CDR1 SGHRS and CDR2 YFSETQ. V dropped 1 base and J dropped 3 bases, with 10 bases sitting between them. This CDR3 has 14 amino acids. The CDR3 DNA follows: TGCGCCAGCAGCTTGTCAGGGTTGGACTATGGCTACACCTTC. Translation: CASSLSGLDYGYTF.

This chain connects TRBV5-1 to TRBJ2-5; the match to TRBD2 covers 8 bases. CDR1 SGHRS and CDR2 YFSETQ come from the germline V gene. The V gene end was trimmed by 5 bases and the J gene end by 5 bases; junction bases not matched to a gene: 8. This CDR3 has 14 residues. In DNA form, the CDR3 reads TGCGCCAGCAGTGCTTGGCTAGCGGGCGAGACCCAGTACTTC. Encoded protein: CASSAWLAGETQYF.